In its sample, the clone carrying this T cell receptor beta chain is large. These data are taken from a study of preoperative IRX-2 immunotherapy in early breast cancer. The assay was immunoSEQ multiplex PCR, and TCRdb's table has in-frame clones only and misses some. The data show about 8,000 clones, approximately 80% seen once. Stated treatment: preoperative locoregional IRX-2 cytokine immunotherapy. This phase Ib study tested locoregional IRX-2 cytokine immunotherapy given before surgery. With V trimmed by 3 bases and J by 6 bases, 6 bases remained unmatched. Germline V gene data show CDR1 as SGHNT and CDR2 as YENEEA. The CDR3 extends over 16 amino acids.

The chain links TRBV11-3 to TRBJ2-1, with 12 bases identical to TRBD2. The material was tumor tissue, obtained after IRX-2 immunotherapy. The TCR was taken from a human donor with breast cancer. The CDR3 DNA reads TGTGCCAGCAGCTTGCCTAGCGGGGGGGCCCGCAATGAGCAGTTCTTC. It translates to CASSLPSGGARNEQFF. The whole variable domain, filled in from reference TRBV11-3 and TRBJ2-1, reads EAGVVQSPRYKIIEKKQPVAFWCNPISGHNTLYWYLQNLGQGPELLIRYENEEAVDDSQLPKDRFSAERLKGVDSTLKIQPAELGDSAVYLCASSLPSGGARNEQFFGPGTRLTVL.